This is a list of T cell receptor beta chains from one sample in a study of cytomegalovirus exposure and HLA in healthy donors. Generated by immunoSEQ multiplex PCR, the TCRdb table keeps only in-frame clones and is missing some. The sample has about 89,000 clones; around 74% are singletons. The sequenced sample consisted of PBMCs. These TCRs come from a young man in good health and CMV-seropositive. Each CDR3 is given with its conserved first and last residue. A D gene is named only where the DNA matches it firmly. Clone size is stated in some rows and not others, as once, few, many or a class when expanded.

NA | TRBJ2-5 | TRBV6-1 | NA | TGTGCCAGCAGCCTACAGAACTTGGAAGAGACCCAGTACTTC | CASSLQNLEETQYF
NA | TRBJ1-2 | TRBV19 | NA | TGTGCCAGTAGTCCCGCCGACAGAGACTATGGCTACACCTTC | CASSPADRDYGYTF
NA | TRBJ1-2 | TRBV19 | NA | TGTGCCAGTAGTATGTACAACCTGTATGGCTACACCTTC | CASSMYNLYGYTF
few | TRBJ1-1 | TRBV18 | NA | TGTGCCAGCTCACCACGGCAGGAGAACACTGAAGCTTTCTTT | CASSPRQENTEAFF
NA | TRBJ2-7 | TRBV28 | NA | TGTGCCAGCAGTTTATCGGAGCGAGAACAATCCTACGTGCAGTACTTC | CASSLSEREQSYVQYF
NA | TRBJ2-7 | TRBV7-9 | NA | TGTGCCAGCAGCTTAGATCAGGGGTTCGCCGAGCAGTACTTC | CASSLDQGFAEQYF
few | TRBJ2-3 | TRBV5-1 | TRBD2 | TGCGCCAGCAGCGTCAGCGGGGTTGGAACAGATACGCAGTATTTT | CASSVSGVGTDTQYF
once | TRBJ2-2 | TRBV2 | NA | TGTGCCAGCAGTGAACTCTCCACCGGGGAGCTGTTTTTT | CASSELSTGELFF
NA | TRBJ1-1 | TRBV7-3 | NA | TGTGCCAGCAGCGCAACAGTGAACACTGAAGCTTTCTTT | CASSATVNTEAFF
NA | TRBJ1-2 | TRBV15 | NA | TGTGCCACCAGCAGCGGAGAGGGAGCCTATGGCTACACCTTC | CATSSGEGAYGYTF
NA | TRBJ2-7 | TRBV27 | NA | TGTGCCAGCAGTTTGTCCAGATCCTACGAGCAGTACTTC | CASSLSRSYEQYF
NA | TRBJ2-1 | TRBV2 | TRBD2 | TGTGCCAGCAGTAAAACTAGCGGCTCCTACAATGAGCAGTTCTTC | CASSKTSGSYNEQFF
NA | TRBJ2-1 | TRBV7-2 | NA | TGTGCCAGCAGCTTCCTCTCTTTGGGGGGAAATGAGCAGTTCTTC | CASSFLSLGGNEQFF
NA | TRBJ2-2 | TRBV6-5 | NA | TGTGCCAGCAGTTGGGCAGGGGAGACCGGGGAGCTGTTTTTT | CASSWAGETGELFF
NA | TRBJ2-3 | TRBV9 | NA | TGTGCCAGCAGCCCTGGACTAGTAGGGGGAGATACGCAGTATTTT | CASSPGLVGGDTQYF
once | TRBJ2-7 | TRBV7-9 | TRBD1 | TGTGCCAGCAGCTTAGAGACAGGGGGAACCTACGAGCAGTACTTC | CASSLETGGTYEQYF
few | TRBJ1-5 | TRBV5-1 | TRBD1 | TGCGCCAGCAGCAATGGACAGGGTGGCAATCAGCCCCAGCATTTT | CASSNGQGGNQPQHF
NA | TRBJ2-3 | TRBV7-9 | TRBD2 | TGTTCCAGCAGCTTAGTTTTTAGCGGGGGCTCAGATACGCAGTATTTT | CSSSLVFSGGSDTQYF
NA | TRBJ1-1 | TRBV27 | TRBD1 | TGTGCCAGCAGTTGGACAGGGAACACTGAAGCTTTCTTT | CASSWTGNTEAFF
once | TRBJ2-1 | TRBV9 | TRBD1 | TGTGCCAGCAGCGCACGCCGGGACAGGGGGCATTACAATGAGCAGTTCTTC | CASSARRDRGHYNEQFF
NA | TRBJ2-5 | TRBV7-3 | NA | TGTGCCAGCAGCTTAACCGGGACATTCGAGACCCAGTACTTC | CASSLTGTFETQYF
NA | TRBJ1-1 | TRBV10-2 | TRBD1 | TGCGCCAGCAGGGGGACAGCCGGGAACACTGAAGCTTTCTTT | CASRGTAGNTEAFF
NA | TRBJ2-2 | TRBV6-1 | TRBD1 | TGTGCCAGCAGTGAACGGCAGGGGGCTAGCGGGGAGCTGTTTTTT | CASSERQGASGELFF
NA | TRBJ1-6 | TRBV18 | TRBD1 | TGTGCCAGCTCGCCTCAACAGGGGGCTGATTCACCCCTCCACTTT | CASSPQQGADSPLHF
NA | TRBJ1-5 | TRBV7-9 | NA | TGTGCCAGCAGCACCAGCGGGAGCAATCAGCCCCAGCATTTT | CASSTSGSNQPQHF